One sample yielded the 24 T cell receptor beta chains listed below, sequenced in a study of T-cell reconstitution after alpha-beta-depleted transplantation in children. Molecular barcoding with unique molecular identifiers was used for the TCRbeta library. TCRdb fed the PCR reads into MiXCR, producing one record per CDR3 protein. The top ten hold 25% to 35% of the sample, which has roughly 420,000 distinct CDR3 sequences, around 15% seen once. The sample was PBMCs, mostly from graft donor cells, taken 360 days after TCRalphabeta/CD19-depleted stem cell transplant. Receptors originate from a boy under two years old who had a stem cell transplant for Wiskott-Aldrich syndrome, so the T cells may come from the graft donor.

CDR3 sequence reads: CASSQKSGYYEQYF. CDR3 in DNA: TGCGCCAGCAGCCAAAAGTCAGGCTATTACGAGCAGTACTTC. The rearrangement links TRBV4-1 to TRBJ2-7; D gene unclear. CDR1 and CDR2 (germline): MGHRA, YSYEKL. The ends were cut back, 2 bases at V and 4 bases at J, with 12 bases in the middle. The CDR3 contains 14 residues.

This clonotype occurred a few times. The chain uses TRBV14 and TRBJ2-1; 10 bases map to TRBD2. CDR3 length: 16 residues. With V trimmed by 1 base and J by 6 bases, 6 bases remained unmatched. The germline V gene encodes CDR1 SGHDN and CDR2 FVKESK. The CDR3 sequence is CASSQGPSGRVNEQFF. The DNA for the CDR3 is TGTGCCAGCAGCCAAGGCCCTAGCGGGAGAGTCAATGAGCAGTTCTTC. The full variable domain, its missing parts supplied by reference TRBV14 and TRBJ2-1, is EAGVTQFPSHSVIEKGQTVTLRCDPISGHDNLYWYRRVMGKEIKFLLHFVKESKQDESGMPNNRFLAERTGGTYSTLKVQPAELEDSGVYFCASSQGPSGRVNEQFFGPGTRLTVL.

A few counts support this clonotype. The rearrangement uses TRBV6-1 and TRBJ2-3; 8 nucleotides agree with TRBD2. The CDR3 runs 14 residues. The V gene's germline CDR1 is MNHNS and CDR2 SASEGT. Germline trimming cut 7 bases from V and 1 base from J; bases unmatched to any gene: 4. In nucleotides, the CDR3 is TGTGCCAGCACCTTAGCGGGGCGCACAGATACGCAGTATTTT. This translates into CASTLAGRTDTQYF.

The sample holds a few counts of this clonotype. V gene TRBV30 combines with J gene TRBJ1-1, with D hard to call. Germline V lookup: CDR1 GTSNPN, CDR2 SVGIG (reference sequence). The V and J ends lost 4 bases and 1 base respectively, with 10 bases between them. This CDR3 has 13 amino acids. CDR3 sequence (DNA): TGTGCCTGGAAGCTATTCGAGAACACTGAAGCTTTCTTT. Its protein is CAWKLFENTEAFF. The whole variable domain, remainder taken from reference TRBV30 and TRBJ1-1, is SQTIHQWPATLVQPVGSPLSLECTVEGTSNPNLYWYRQAAGRGLQLLFYSVGIGQISSEVPQNLSASRPQDRQFILSSKKLLLSDSGFYLCAWKLFENTEAFFGQGTRLTVV.

This clonotype occurred a few times. DNA for the CDR3: TGCGCCAGCAGCGGACAGGGCTGGAACTACGAGCAGTACTTC. Translation gives CASSGQGWNYEQYF. This sequence joins TRBV10-2 and TRBJ2-7; 8 nucleotides agree with TRBD1. CDR3 size: 14 residues. V lost 6 bases, J lost 3 bases, and 7 bases stayed unmatched. Germline values: CDR1 WSHSY, CDR2 SAAADI.

This clonotype was observed a few times. The chain has TRBV5-1 and TRBJ2-1; TRBD1 matches at 7 bases. Trimming at V came to 4 bases and at J to 6 bases, leaving 10 bases not matched to a gene. Germline CDR1 reads SGHRS; CDR2 reads YFSETQ. CDR3 size: 15 residues. CDR3 bases: TGCGCCAGCAGCCCAAGACAGGGTGAGGGCAATGAGCAGTTCTTC. This translates into CASSPRQGEGNEQFF.

This clonotype showed up just a few times. This chain links TRBV27 with TRBJ2-2; unclear D gene. This CDR3 contains 14 residues. Germline V gene lookup returns CDR1 MNHEY and CDR2 SMNVEV (reference sequence). Trimming left V 4 bases short and J 6 bases short, with 12 bases between. CDR3: CASSSRIRAGELFF. The CDR3 region has the DNA TGTGCCAGCAGTTCGAGGATTAGGGCCGGGGAGCTGTTTTTT.

This clonotype was seen more than once but under ten times. The chain is built from TRBV20-1 and TRBJ2-7; TRBD1 agrees at 7 bases. J gave up 8 bases and V 0 bases, and 4 bases lay outside the gene matches. The CDR3 loop spans 12 amino acids. CDR1 is DFQATT and CDR2 is SNEGSKA in the germline V gene (reference sequence). CDR3: CSAREAGGKQYF. CDR3 sequence (DNA): TGCAGTGCTAGAGAGGCAGGGGGTAAGCAGTACTTC.

This clonotype is a singleton in its sample. The rearrangement joins TRBV15 to TRBJ2-7; D ambiguous. The ends were cut back, 1 base at V and 3 bases at J, with 7 bases in the middle. Germline CDR1 reads LNHNV; CDR2 reads YYDKDF (reference sequence). The CDR3 covers 13 residues. CDR3: CATSRAKIYEQYF. For the CDR3, the DNA is TGTGCCACCAGCAGAGCCAAGATCTACGAGCAGTACTTC. Combining the CDR3 with reference TRBV15 and TRBJ2-7 gives the whole variable domain DAMVIQNPRYQVTQFGKPVTLSCSQTLNHNVMYWYQQKSSQAPKLLFHYYDKDFNNEADTPDNFQSRRPNTSFCFLDIRSPGLGDTAMYLCATSRAKIYEQYFGPGTRLTVT.

This sequence joins TRBV6-5 and TRBJ2-3, with D unresolved. Trimming removed 0 bases from V and 7 bases from J, with 17 bases in between. Per germline, CDR1 MNHEY and CDR2 SVGAGI. The CDR3 sequence is 16 residues long. The CDR3 DNA sequence: TGTGCCAGCAGTTACTCGAAACGGCCTCAACCATATACGCAGTATTTT. Translation gives CASSYSKRPQPYTQYF.

This clonotype turned up a few times. The rearrangement joins TRBV4-2 to TRBJ2-6, with D perhaps TRBD1 (5 bases). Trimming cost V 3 bases and J 2 bases, with 11 bases left between them. The germline gives CDR1 LGHNA, CDR2 YNFKEQ. The CDR3 totals 16 residues. The CDR3 nucleotides read TGTGCCAGCAGCCAGGACGAAGGGGCTGGGGCCAACGTCCTGACTTTC. It specifies CASSQDEGAGANVLTF.

This clonotype was counted a few times. This chain links TRBV5-1 with TRBJ2-1, with D unresolved. Deletions cut 4 bases from V and 5 bases from J, with 13 bases between. The germline CDR1 and CDR2 sequences are SGHRS and YFSETQ. The CDR3 consists of 14 residues. CDR3 region: CASSAPEKNNEQFF. The CDR3 DNA is TGCGCCAGCAGCGCCCCTGAGAAAAACAATGAGCAGTTCTTC.

This clonotype was seen a handful of times. This chain connects TRBV7-9 to TRBJ2-6; D uncertain. V dropped 7 bases and J dropped 0 bases, with 13 bases sitting between them. Germline V gene lookup returns CDR1 SEHNR and CDR2 FQNEAQ (reference sequence). The CDR3 is made up of 16 amino acids. DNA for the CDR3: TGTGCCAGCACCCCTAGAGTAAGCTCTGGGGCCAACGTCCTGACTTTC. Protein product: CASTPRVSSGANVLTF.

This clonotype was counted only a few times. J is TRBJ1-1 and V is TRBV27, with a weak D call TRBD1 (5 bases). The CDR3 spans 15 residues. CDR1 is MNHEY and CDR2 is SMNVEV in the germline V gene (reference sequence). V dropped 6 bases and J dropped 4 bases, with 18 bases sitting between them. CDR3 coding DNA: TGTGCCAGCAGGGACGCCGGCAGGGCGGGCACTGAAGCTTTCTTT. Translating it yields CASRDAGRAGTEAFF.

As DNA, the CDR3 is TGTGCCAGCAGTTATTTAAGGGATCAGCCCCAGCATTTT. Its protein is CASSYLRDQPQHF. This chain joins TRBV6-2 or TRBV6-3 and TRBJ1-5; D uncertain. Germline-derived CDR1 and CDR2 are MNHEY and SVGEGT. The CDR3 runs to 13 residues. Trimming removed 3 bases from V and 5 bases from J, with 8 bases in between.

The sample holds a few counts of this clonotype. J is TRBJ2-4 and V is TRBV11-2, with D perhaps TRBD1 or TRBD2 (6 bases each). Per the germline V gene, CDR1 is SGHAT and CDR2 is FQNNGV. The CDR3 length is 16 residues. V was clipped by 3 bases and J by 2 bases, with 14 bases between them. The CDR3 nucleotides read TGTGCCAGCAGCTTGTGGGGGGCCGTAACCAAAAACATTCAGTACTTC. It translates to CASSLWGAVTKNIQYF. Supplemented by reference TRBV11-2 and TRBJ2-4, the full variable domain reads EAGVAQSPRYKIIEKRQSVAFWCNPISGHATLYWYQQILGQGPKLLIQFQNNGVVDDSQLPKDRFSAERLKGVDSTLKIQPAKLEDSAVYLCASSLWGAVTKNIQYFGAGTRLSVL.

The chain links TRBV15 to TRBJ2-7; TRBD1 is a possible D gene (5 bases). The CDR3 consists of 16 residues. Trimming stripped 0 bases from V and 2 bases from J, with 14 bases between. Germline CDR1 reads LNHNV; CDR2 reads YYDKDF (reference sequence). Here the CDR3 reads CATSRDRAGHTYEQYF. The CDR3 coding sequence is TGTGCCACCAGCAGAGATCGGGCAGGGCATACCTACGAGCAGTACTTC.

This clonotype was counted a few times. In DNA, the CDR3 is TGTGCCAGCAGTTTTTATGCCCAGGCTATGAACACTGAAGCTTTCTTT. Amino acid sequence: CASSFYAQAMNTEAFF. The rearrangement joins TRBV12-3 or TRBV12-4 to TRBJ1-1; no definite D call. Trimming removed 3 bases at V and 0 bases at J, with 14 bases between. This CDR3 region has 16 residues.

The chain uses TRBV7-2 and TRBJ2-5; 7 bases are shared with TRBD2. Trimming at V came to 3 bases and at J to 5 bases, leaving 12 bases not matched to a gene. Germline V lookup: CDR1 SGHTA, CDR2 FQGNSA. This CDR3 has 16 amino acids. The CDR3 loop is CASSLGYATSWETQYF. CDR3 nucleotides: TGTGCCAGCAGCTTGGGCTATGCGACTAGCTGGGAGACCCAGTACTTC.

The V and J genes are TRBV7-6 and TRBJ1-4; D uncertain. This CDR3 has 12 amino acids. V lost 2 bases and J lost 5, with 3 bases in between. From germline, CDR1 is SGHVS and CDR2 FNYEAQ. The CDR3 DNA follows: TGTGCCAGCAGCTTACAGAATGAAAAACTGTTTTTT. Amino acids: CASSLQNEKLFF.

This clonotype has at least ten counts. J is TRBJ1-2 and V is TRBV6-5, with D perhaps matching TRBD1 (6 bases). The length of the CDR3 is 13 residues. Looked up from germline, CDR1 is MNHEY and CDR2 is SVGAGI. V lost 2 bases and J lost 5, with 9 bases in between. The CDR3 reads CASSYGGRYGYTF. CDR3 bases: TGTGCCAGCAGTTACGGGGGGCGGTATGGCTACACCTTC.

This clonotype came up many times. The rearrangement joins TRBV2 to TRBJ2-7; tentatively, D is TRBD2 (6 bases). This CDR3 contains 14 residues. Germline V gene lookup returns CDR1 SNHLY and CDR2 FYNNEI. V lost 5 bases, J lost 3 bases, and 14 bases lay in between. This CDR3 reads CASSQWRGLYEQYF. For the CDR3, the DNA is TGTGCCAGCAGTCAGTGGCGGGGCCTCTACGAGCAGTACTTC. Together with reference TRBV2 and TRBJ2-7, the CDR3 gives the full variable domain: EPEVTQTPSHQVTQMGQEVILRCVPISNHLYFYWYRQILGQKVEFLVSFYNNEISEKSEIFDDQFSVERPDGSNFTLKIRSTKLEDSAMYFCASSQWRGLYEQYFGPGTRLTVT.

V is TRBV30 and J is TRBJ2-7, with 8 bases fitting TRBD2. The germline CDR1 and CDR2 sequences are GTSNPN and SVGIG (reference sequence). There are 13 residues in the CDR3. Trimming cost V 5 bases and J 7 bases; bases outside gene matches: 10. The CDR3 is CAWSTGGGPEQYF. The CDR3 nucleotides are TGTGCCTGGTCAACGGGGGGGGGACCGGAGCAGTACTTC. The complete variable domain, with remaining parts taken from reference TRBV30 and TRBJ2-7, reads SQTIHQWPATLVQPVGSPLSLECTVEGTSNPNLYWYRQAAGRGLQLLFYSVGIGQISSEVPQNLSASRPQDRQFILSSKKLLLSDSGFYLCAWSTGGGPEQYFGPGTRLTVT.

V is TRBV2 and J is TRBJ2-3; perhaps TRBD2 as D (7 bases). Germline V gene sequence: CDR1 SNHLY, CDR2 FYNNEI. CDR3 length equals 13 residues. V lost 7 bases and J lost 5, with 13 bases in between. In nucleotides, the CDR3 is TGTGCCAGCAAGGGGGGGCTTGGAGATACGCAGTATTTT. Its protein is CASKGGLGDTQYF. Supplemented by reference TRBV2 and TRBJ2-3, the full variable domain reads EPEVTQTPSHQVTQMGQEVILRCVPISNHLYFYWYRQILGQKVEFLVSFYNNEISEKSEIFDDQFSVERPDGSNFTLKIRSTKLEDSAMYFCASKGGLGDTQYFGPGTRLTVL.